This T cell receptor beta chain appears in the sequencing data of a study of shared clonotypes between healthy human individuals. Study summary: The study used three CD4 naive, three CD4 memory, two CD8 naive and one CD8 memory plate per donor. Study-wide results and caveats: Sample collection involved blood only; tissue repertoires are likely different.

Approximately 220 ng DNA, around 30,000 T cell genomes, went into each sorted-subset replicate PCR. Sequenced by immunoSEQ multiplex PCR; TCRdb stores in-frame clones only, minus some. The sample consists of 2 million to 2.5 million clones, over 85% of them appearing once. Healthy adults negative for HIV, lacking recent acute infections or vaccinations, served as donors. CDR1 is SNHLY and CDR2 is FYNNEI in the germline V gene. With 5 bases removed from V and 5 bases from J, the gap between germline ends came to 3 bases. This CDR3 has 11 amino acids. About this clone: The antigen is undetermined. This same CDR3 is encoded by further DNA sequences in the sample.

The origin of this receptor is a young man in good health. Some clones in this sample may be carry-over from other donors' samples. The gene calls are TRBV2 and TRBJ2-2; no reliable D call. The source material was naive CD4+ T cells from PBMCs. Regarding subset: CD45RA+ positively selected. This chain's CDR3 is CASSQTGELFF. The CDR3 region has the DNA TGTGCCAGCAGTCAAACCGGGGAGCTGTTTTTT. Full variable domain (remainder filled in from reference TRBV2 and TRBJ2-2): EPEVTQTPSHQVTQMGQEVILRCVPISNHLYFYWYRQILGQKVEFLVSFYNNEISEKSEIFDDQFSVERPDGSNFTLKIRSTKLEDSAMYFCASSQTGELFFGEGSRLTVL.